The clone carrying this T cell receptor (beta chain) was recorded many times. The antigen is undetermined. This specimen belongs to a study of human T cells and chemical hapten exposure. Study overall: The study enrolled mostly female patients with alopecia areata, totalis or universalis.

Time point meaning: pre-sensitization, week 0. This sample's treatment: therapeutic diphenylcyclopropenone sensitization with weekly scalp DPC. Findings and caveats of the study: Positively correlated with patch test score were the counts of PT1 expanded TCRs.

The CDR3 spans 14 residues. Germline CDR1 is SQVTM and CDR2 is ANQGSEA. Between the trimmed V and J ends, which lost 4 bases and 7 bases, there was a span of 20 bases. Under the authors' procedure: There were a median of approximately 100,000 TCRs per sample, with a range from roughly 20,000 to 700,000. TCRdb re-called the RACE reads through MiXCR, storing one row per CDR3 protein. None of the V and J calls come from the authors' own analysis; TCRdb made them. The sample holds tens of thousands of distinct CDR3 sequences, 6.7% seen once. The J gene is TRBJ2-7, the V gene TRBV29-1; D is undetermined. The material was whole blood, obtained in connection with sensitization to the hapten diphenylcyclopropenone (DPC). This clonotype was sampled from a woman in her 30s with alopecia areata. Some clones in this sample may be carry-over from other donors' samples. The chain's CDR3 is CSVGQLIPLGEQYF. The CDR3 DNA reads as TGCAGCGTTGGTCAGCTTATCCCTCTCGGGGAGCAGTACTTC.